A single T cell receptor beta chain is shown here with its context. The data derive from a study of blood T cells in healthy people across ages. The use of a sample-barcoded 5' primer and a J-beta primer mix characterized a second PCR of roughly 6 to 12 cycles. TCRdb independently ran MiXCR on the 5' RACE reads; one entry per CDR3 protein. The table records 1,100,000 or so distinct CDR3 sequences, 40% to 45% of them present only once. Per sample, no less than 5.5 micrograms of total RNA were extracted. The sequence was obtained from a woman aged 55-69 years in good health. The sequencing input was blood.

The CDR3 is CASCPGGSGANVLTF. The CDR3 bases are TGTGCCAGCTGCCCAGGGGGTTCTGGGGCCAACGTCCTGACTTTC. The chain recombines TRBV2 with TRBJ2-6; 7 bases fit TRBD1. J gave up 1 base and V 8 bases, and 5 bases lay outside the gene matches. Germline V gene lookup returns CDR1 SNHLY and CDR2 FYNNEI. The CDR3 has 15 residues.